This passage covers 6 T cell receptor beta chains from one sample sequenced in a study of blood T cell repertoires in COVID-19. Profiling relied on immunoSEQ multiplex PCR, and the TCRdb table lists in-frame clones only, not all of them. The sample contains about 84,000 clones, 70% to 85% of which appear only once. Sequencing was performed on peripheral blood. The receptors were gathered from a man aged 50 or older with active or convalescent COVID-19.

The rearrangement joins TRBV4-3 to TRBJ1-2; D is ambiguous. This CDR3 has 14 amino acids. CDR1 is LGHNA and CDR2 is YSLEER in the germline V gene. V dropped 0 bases and J dropped 7 bases, with 12 bases sitting between them. The CDR3 here is CASSQDTGWRGYTF. The CDR3 DNA is TGCGCCAGCAGCCAAGATACCGGGTGGCGTGGCTACACCTTC.

The chain carries TRBV7-9 and TRBJ2-2; possibly TRBD1 for D (5 bases). This CDR3 comprises 15 residues. V was pared by 2 bases and J by 4 bases, with 11 bases between. Germline V gene data show CDR1 as SEHNR and CDR2 as FQNEAQ (reference sequence). Written as DNA, the CDR3 is TGTGCCAGCAGCTTATTGAAGACAGCCACCGGGGAGCTGTTTTTT. It codes for CASSLLKTATGELFF.

This sequence joins TRBV6-2 or TRBV6-3 and TRBJ1-5; D uncertain. CDR1 and CDR2 from the germline V gene are MNHEY and SVGEGT. This CDR3 is 14 amino acids long. Trimming pared 6 bases from V and 3 bases from J, leaving 12 bases between. In DNA, the CDR3 is TGTGCCAGCAGCTCCGGGAGCCCCAATCAGCCCCAGCATTTT. It yields the protein CASSSGSPNQPQHF.

The rearrangement links TRBV7-2 to TRBJ2-7; 10 positions match TRBD1. CDR1 is SGHTA and CDR2 is FQGNSA in the germline V gene. The CDR3 has 17 amino acids. J was trimmed by 4 bases and V by 0 bases; bases with no gene match: 9. The CDR3 DNA follows: TGTGCCAGCAGCTTAGCCCGTCCGGGACAGGGGTTTTACGAGCAGTACTTC. This sequence encodes CASSLARPGQGFYEQYF.

The chain has TRBV5-6 and TRBJ1-1; 7 nucleotides align to TRBD1. CDR1 and CDR2 from the germline V gene are SGHDT and YYEEEE. The J segment lost 4 bases and the V segment lost 4 bases, leaving 7 bases of the junction unmatched. The CDR3 consists of 14 residues. The CDR3 sequence: CASSVTGKTTEAFF. DNA for the CDR3: TGTGCCAGCAGCGTGACAGGGAAAACCACTGAAGCTTTCTTT.

This chain links TRBV5-6 with TRBJ1-2; D might be TRBD1 (6 bases). CDR3 size: 15 residues. In germline, CDR1 is SGHDT, CDR2 YYEEEE. The ends were cut back, 0 bases at V and 1 base at J, with 10 bases in the middle. The CDR3: CASSLEAGVNYGYTF. The DNA of the CDR3 is TGTGCCAGCAGCTTGGAGGCAGGGGTTAACTATGGCTACACCTTC.